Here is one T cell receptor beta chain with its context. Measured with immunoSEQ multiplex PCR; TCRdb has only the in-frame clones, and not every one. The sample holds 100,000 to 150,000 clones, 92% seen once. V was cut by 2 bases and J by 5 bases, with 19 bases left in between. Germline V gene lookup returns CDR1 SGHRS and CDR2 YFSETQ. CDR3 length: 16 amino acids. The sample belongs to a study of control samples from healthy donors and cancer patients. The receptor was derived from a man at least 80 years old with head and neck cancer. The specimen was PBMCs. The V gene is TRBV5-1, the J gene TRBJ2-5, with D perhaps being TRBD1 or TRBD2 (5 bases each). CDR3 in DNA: TGCGCCAGCAGCTTACGACCTTTGAGGGGTTCGGAGACCCAGTACTTC. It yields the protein CASSLRPLRGSETQYF. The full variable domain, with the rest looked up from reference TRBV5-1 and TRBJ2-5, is KAGVTQTPRYLIKTRGQQVTLSCSPISGHRSVSWYQQTPGQGLQFLFEYFSETQRNKGNFPGRFSGRQFSNSRSEMNVSTLELGDSALYLCASSLRPLRGSETQYFGPGTRLLVL.